The 30 T cell receptor beta chains presented below share a single source sample, sequenced in a study of cytomegalovirus exposure and HLA in healthy donors. Sequencing was performed with immunoSEQ multiplex PCR; in TCRdb, only in-frame clones are kept and a portion is missing. The sample shows some 150,000 clones, roughly 89% of them seen only once. The sample was PBMCs. The receptors stem from a woman aged 18 to 35 in good health and CMV-seropositive.

This sequence joins TRBV6-5 and TRBJ1-1, with 7 bases lining up with TRBD1. The CDR3 runs to 15 residues. After removal of 4 bases from V and 0 bases from J, the junction contained 5 bases not matched to a gene. In germline, CDR1 is MNHEY, CDR2 SVGAGI. The CDR3 DNA is TGTGCCAGCAGTTGGACAGGATACTTGAACACTGAAGCTTTCTTT. This sequence encodes CASSWTGYLNTEAFF.

The V and J genes are TRBV11-2 and TRBJ2-7, with 14 bases that match TRBD2. V was clipped by 10 bases and J by 5 bases; unmatched bases: 10. CDR3 length equals 15 residues. Germline assignment: CDR1 SGHAT and CDR2 FQNNGV. The DNA of the CDR3 is TGTGCCACCCGACTAGCGGGGGGGACCCCCCACGAGCAGTACTTC. It encodes CATRLAGGTPHEQYF. Complete variable domain (other parts from reference TRBV11-2 and TRBJ2-7): EAGVAQSPRYKIIEKRQSVAFWCNPISGHATLYWYQQILGQGPKLLIQFQNNGVVDDSQLPKDRFSAERLKGVDSTLKIQPAKLEDSAVYLCATRLAGGTPHEQYFGPGTRLTVT.

The chain uses TRBV4-1 and TRBJ2-7; 8 bases are shared with TRBD2. The germline gives CDR1 MGHRA, CDR2 YSYEKL. V dropped 4 bases and J dropped 5; count of bases not matched to a gene: 10. The CDR3 length is 15 residues. CDR3 region: CASSRGGSGADEQYF. CDR3 nucleotide sequence: TGCGCCAGCAGCCGGGGAGGTAGCGGGGCGGACGAGCAGTACTTC.

The chain joins TRBV28 to TRBJ1-2; maybe TRBD1 (5 bases). Germline V CDR1 and CDR2: MDHEN, SYDVKM. The V gene lost 10 bases and the J gene lost 5 bases, with 20 bases spanning the gap. The CDR3 sequence is 14 residues long. In DNA form, the CDR3 reads TGTGCCACGGGAACGGTGGGGGGTGAATATGGCTACACCTTC. It is translated as CATGTVGGEYGYTF.

This chain uses TRBV18 with TRBJ1-4; 8 bases agree with TRBD1. Per the germline V gene, CDR1 is KGHSH and CDR2 is LQKENI. This CDR3 region has 17 residues. V dropped 1 base and J dropped 7; count of bases not matched to a gene: 11. The CDR3 bases are TGTGCCAGCTCACCACAGGGCCCAGGGGGCTTGGGTGAAAAACTGTTTTTT. Protein: CASSPQGPGGLGEKLFF.

V gene TRBV27 combines with J gene TRBJ2-2; D gene unclear. This CDR3 has 14 residues. The germline V gene has CDR1 MNHEY and CDR2 SMNVEV (reference sequence). Trimming left V 3 bases short and J 1 base short, with 6 bases between. In DNA form, the CDR3 reads TGTGCCAGCAGTTTTTCCCTGAACACCGGGGAGCTGTTTTTT. This encodes CASSFSLNTGELFF.

The V and J genes are TRBV2 and TRBJ2-2; D remains ambiguous. The germline V and J ends were trimmed by 1 base and 7 bases, with 7 bases remaining between them. Germline assignment: CDR1 SNHLY and CDR2 FYNNEI. The CDR3 contains 13 residues. The CDR3 DNA follows: TGTGCCAGCAGTGAAGAGCATGACGGGGAGCTGTTTTTT. Its protein product is CASSEEHDGELFF.

This clone was seen a few times. The chain couples TRBV5-6 to TRBJ1-2; tentatively, D is TRBD1 (5 bases). Germline lookup yields CDR1 SGHDT and CDR2 YYEEEE. V lost 0 bases, J lost 6 bases, and 12 bases lay in between. This CDR3 has 14 residues. The CDR3 sequence: CASSLGGRENGYTF. CDR3 in DNA: TGTGCCAGCAGCTTGGGAGGCAGGGAAAATGGCTACACCTTC.

This clone was seen once. The CDR3 sequence: CASSVVELAGGWPGELFF. DNA for the CDR3: TGTGCCAGCAGCGTAGTGGAACTAGCGGGGGGTTGGCCCGGGGAGCTGTTTTTT. The V and J genes are TRBV9 and TRBJ2-2; 12 bases align to TRBD2. This CDR3 spans 18 amino acids. Germline V gives CDR1 SGDLS, CDR2 YYNGEE. V trimming: 0 bases; J trimming: 6 bases; junction bases outside the gene matches: 9.

This chain connects TRBV29-1 to TRBJ2-5, with 7 bases that match TRBD2. The CDR3 spans 12 residues. Germline loops: CDR1 SQVTM, CDR2 ANQGSEA. V trimming: 6 bases; J trimming: 3 bases; junction bases outside the gene matches: 4. CDR3 coding DNA: TGCAGCGTGGGGACTATGGAAGAGACCCAGTACTTC. Protein: CSVGTMEETQYF.

This rearrangement joins TRBV5-1 to TRBJ2-5; D is possibly TRBD1 (5 bases). The V end lost 0 bases, the J end lost 0 bases, and 9 bases lay between the germline ends. The CDR3 totals 15 residues. In germline, CDR1 is SGHRS, CDR2 YFSETQ. CDR3 in DNA: TGCGCCAGCAGCTTGGGACAGCCCTACCAAGAGACCCAGTACTTC. It codes for CASSLGQPYQETQYF.

DNA of the CDR3: TGTGCCAGCAGTGCTACAGAGCTGGTCATGAACACTGAAGCTTTCTTT. Amino acids: CASSATELVMNTEAFF. This chain links TRBV2 with TRBJ1-1, with unresolved D. V shed 4 bases and J shed 0 bases, with 15 bases lying between them. Germline V CDR1 and CDR2: SNHLY, FYNNEI. CDR3 length equals 16 residues.

The chain recombines TRBV7-8 with TRBJ1-5; 9 positions agree with TRBD1. Per the germline V gene, CDR1 is SGHVS and CDR2 is FQNEAQ. This CDR3 contains 14 residues. Germline trimming cut 5 bases from V and 5 bases from J; bases unmatched to any gene: 4. Here the CDR3 DNA reads TGTGCCAGCAGCACGAGGACAGGGGATCAGCCCCAGCATTTT. Translation gives CASSTRTGDQPQHF.

CDR3 sequence: CATSGGIGEQYF. Here the CDR3 DNA reads TGTGCCACGAGCGGGGGCATCGGTGAGCAGTACTTC. The gene calls are TRBV28 and TRBJ2-7, with TRBD2 matching 8 bases. This CDR3 spans 12 amino acids. In germline, CDR1 is MDHEN, CDR2 SYDVKM. With 10 bases clipped from V and 7 bases from J, the junction kept 9 bases outside the gene matches. Full variable domain (rest looked up from reference TRBV28 and TRBJ2-7): DVKVTQSSRYLVKRTGEKVFLECVQDMDHENMFWYRQDPGLGLRLIYFSYDVKMKEKGDIPEGYSVSREKKERFSLILESASTNQTSMYLCATSGGIGEQYFGPGTRLTVT.

The rearrangement joins TRBV2 to TRBJ2-1; D is possibly TRBD1 (6 bases). The length of the CDR3 is 16 residues. Germline V CDR1 and CDR2: SNHLY, FYNNEI. Trimming took off 2 bases at V and 0 bases at J, with 11 bases between the two ends. CDR3 nucleotides: TGTGCCAGCAGTGAACCAGGGGTAGACTCCTACAATGAGCAGTTCTTC. This gives the protein CASSEPGVDSYNEQFF.

This rearrangement joins TRBV2 to TRBJ1-3, with D perhaps TRBD1 (6 bases). Per the germline V gene, CDR1 is SNHLY and CDR2 is FYNNEI. CDR3 length: 16 amino acids. With 5 bases removed from V and 2 bases from J, the gap between germline ends came to 16 bases. CDR3 protein: CASSPPTGGPGNTIYF. The DNA for the CDR3 is TGTGCCAGCAGTCCCCCGACGGGGGGGCCTGGAAACACCATATATTTT. Drawing the rest from reference TRBV2 and TRBJ1-3, the complete variable domain is EPEVTQTPSHQVTQMGQEVILRCVPISNHLYFYWYRQILGQKVEFLVSFYNNEISEKSEIFDDQFSVERPDGSNFTLKIRSTKLEDSAMYFCASSPPTGGPGNTIYFGEGSWLTVV.

The chain links TRBV10-2 to TRBJ2-1; D is unresolved. With 3 bases removed from V and 8 bases from J, the gap between germline ends came to 8 bases. The CDR3 consists of 12 residues. Germline V gives CDR1 WSHSY, CDR2 SAAADI. Here the CDR3 reads CASSDPPDEQFF. The CDR3 DNA reads as TGCGCCAGCAGTGACCCTCCTGATGAGCAGTTCTTC.

This CDR3 is CASSPRSGGGPSYEQYF. CDR3 sequence (DNA): TGCGCCAGCAGCCCCCGGTCCGGCGGGGGACCTTCCTACGAGCAGTACTTC. This sequence joins TRBV4-1 and TRBJ2-7; 7 nucleotides align to TRBD2. Unmatched junction bases numbered 13, after V lost 4 bases and J lost 1 base. The CDR3 covers 17 residues. Germline V gene lookup returns CDR1 MGHRA and CDR2 YSYEKL.

The chain has TRBV6-6 and TRBJ1-1; 8 bases agree with TRBD1. From germline, CDR1 is MNHNY and CDR2 SVGAGI (reference sequence). Losses at the gene ends were 6 bases for V and 4 bases for J; bases not matched to a gene: 7. The CDR3 has 14 amino acids. CDR3 in amino acids: CASSRGQDGTEAFF. The CDR3 DNA reads as TGTGCCAGCAGCCGGGGACAGGACGGCACTGAAGCTTTCTTT.

V gene TRBV6-5 combines with J gene TRBJ1-4; a weak D match, TRBD1 (5 bases). Trimming left V 7 bases short and J 8 bases short, with 17 bases between. Germline CDR1 MNHEY, CDR2 SVGAGI. The length of the CDR3 is 14 residues. The CDR3 region is CASTRVAGREKLFF. CDR3 bases: TGTGCCAGCACCCGGGTGGCGGGGCGGGAAAAACTGTTTTTT.

The rearrangement joins TRBV4-2 to TRBJ2-3, with 9 bases that match TRBD2. Germline V lookup: CDR1 LGHNA, CDR2 YNFKEQ. After removal of 4 bases from V and 5 bases from J, the junction contained 10 bases not matched to a gene. The CDR3 is made up of 16 amino acids. CDR3 nucleotide sequence: TGTGCCAGCAGCCTACTGCGGGGGGGCCTCGGAGATACGCAGTATTTT. As protein: CASSLLRGGLGDTQYF.

The chain is built from TRBV11-2 and TRBJ2-1; weak D call: TRBD2 (6 bases). Trimming pared 1 base from V and 0 bases from J, leaving 10 bases between. Looked up from germline, CDR1 is SGHAT and CDR2 is FQNNGV. This CDR3 has 16 amino acids. CDR3 coding DNA: TGTGCCAGCAGCTTAGGGGTCGGGGGCTCCTACAATGAGCAGTTCTTC. Its translation: CASSLGVGGSYNEQFF.

As to this clone: This same CDR3 is encoded by further DNA sequences in the sample. The V gene is TRBV18, the J gene TRBJ2-7; 7 bases fit TRBD1. CDR1 KGHSH and CDR2 LQKENI come from the germline V gene. The CDR3 totals 13 residues. J was trimmed by 4 bases and V by 3 bases; bases with no gene match: 3. CDR3 in amino acids: CASSPRQGYEQYF. The CDR3 coding sequence is TGTGCCAGCTCACCTCGACAGGGTTACGAGCAGTACTTC.

V and J are TRBV6-1 and TRBJ2-2; 7 bases line up with TRBD2. From germline, CDR1 is MNHNS and CDR2 SASEGT. This CDR3 comprises 15 residues. The junction had 5 bases not matched to a gene; V was cut back by 2 bases and J by 5 bases. The CDR3: CASSEPPGGTGELFF. CDR3 in DNA: TGTGCCAGCAGTGAACCCCCCGGGGGGACCGGGGAGCTGTTTTTT.

V usage is TRBV10-3 and J usage is TRBJ1-1, with TRBD1 matching 8 bases. The CDR3 length is 14 residues. CDR1 and CDR2 from the germline V gene are ENHRY and SYGVKD. V shed 6 bases and J 6 bases; nucleotides not matched to a gene: 9. CDR3 loop: CAIRGQGGDSEAFF. The CDR3 bases are TGTGCCATCAGAGGACAGGGCGGAGACTCTGAAGCTTTCTTT.

The chain couples TRBV29-1 to TRBJ2-1; D is undetermined. CDR1 and CDR2 (germline): SQVTM, ANQGSEA. V lost 0 bases and J 3 bases, leaving 12 bases between the germline ends. The CDR3 runs to 15 residues. CDR3 nucleotides: TGCAGCGTTGAAGATTACGGGTGGTACTACAATGAGCAGTTCTTC. Translating gives CSVEDYGWYYNEQFF.

The chain links TRBV2 to TRBJ1-1; 9 positions match TRBD1. With V trimmed by 5 bases and J by 5 bases, 12 bases remained unmatched. The CDR3 loop spans 16 amino acids. CDR1 and CDR2 from the germline V gene are SNHLY and FYNNEI. In DNA form, the CDR3 reads TGTGCCAGCAGTTCGCAGATCGGGACAGGGAGAACTGAAGCTTTCTTT. This encodes CASSSQIGTGRTEAFF.

This clone was seen once. This chain connects TRBV27 to TRBJ2-1, with D uncertain. The V gene lost 3 bases and the J gene lost 5 bases, with 14 bases spanning the gap. The CDR3 consists of 15 residues. Looked up from germline, CDR1 is MNHEY and CDR2 is SMNVEV (reference sequence). CDR3 DNA: TGTGCCAGCAGTTTCATTGTGGCACCAAACAATGAGCAGTTCTTC. Translated, it gives CASSFIVAPNNEQFF.

The genes are TRBV2 and TRBJ1-2; possibly TRBD1 for D (5 bases). This CDR3 is 13 amino acids long. Trimming cost V 6 bases and J 9 bases, with 17 bases left between them. Germline assignment: CDR1 SNHLY and CDR2 FYNNEI. This CDR3 is CASRLDTSDSYTF. CDR3 sequence (DNA): TGTGCCAGCAGGTTGGACACCAGTGATAGCTACACCTTC.

The rearrangement uses TRBV9 and TRBJ2-7; TRBD1 aligns across 7 bases. V shed 4 bases, J shed 3 bases, and the junction held 7 bases outside the gene matches. This CDR3 comprises 14 residues. Germline loops: CDR1 SGDLS, CDR2 YYNGEE. For the CDR3, the DNA is TGTGCCAGCAGCCTGACAGGGTCGCACTACGAGCAGTACTTC. It is translated as CASSLTGSHYEQYF.